Listed below are T cell receptor beta chains from one sample, sequenced in a study of blood T cells in healthy people across ages. TCRdb called the 5' RACE reads again in MiXCR, with one record for every CDR3 protein. Of over 750,000 distinct CDR3 sequences listed, 20% to 30% are singletons. Another study also made use of these data, one on T cells of mothers and their children.

What was sequenced was blood. These receptor sequences come from a boy younger than 18 in good health. The CDR3 runs from the conserved cysteine through the conserved F or W. The D gene is left open where the match is weak. Size is stated for part of the rows, as once, few or many counts, or as a class when the clone is expanded.

>-|-|TRBV12-3/TRBV12-4|TRBJ2-5
TGTGCCAGCAGTTTGGGGACAAGAGAAGAGACCCAGTACTTC
CASSLGTREETQYF
>-|TRBD1|TRBV24-1|TRBJ2-5
TGCGCCACCAGCCAACCGGGACAGGAACTAGAGACCCAGTACTTC
CATSQPGQELETQYF
>few|-|TRBV5-6|TRBJ2-1
TGTGCCAGCAGCTTCCAGGGGGGCAATGAGCAGTTCTTC
CASSFQGGNEQFF
>once|-|TRBV5-1|TRBJ2-5
TGCGCCGGCAGCTTGAAAACACAGGGATACCAAGAGACCCAGTACTTC
CAGSLKTQGYQETQYF
>-|-|TRBV4-3|TRBJ1-5
TGCGCCAGCAGCCAAGATAGGACCTTGGGCCAGCCCCAGCATTTT
CASSQDRTLGQPQHF
>-|-|TRBV28|TRBJ2-2
TGTGCCAGCAGATTTCAATATAGGGAGCTGTTTTTT
CASRFQYRELFF
>once|TRBD2|TRBV14|TRBJ2-1
TGTGCCAGCAGCCTTCGGACTAGACTCGATGAGCAGTTCTTC
CASSLRTRLDEQFF
>few|TRBD1|TRBV7-6|TRBJ2-7
TGTGCCAGCAGCTCCCCCCTCAGGGGGCGAGTGCAGTACTTC
CASSSPLRGRVQYF
>-|-|TRBV11-2|TRBJ2-7
TGTGCCAGCAGCTTAGGGTTTTCCTCCTACGGGCAGTACTTC
CASSLGFSSYGQYF
>-|-|TRBV5-6|TRBJ2-4
TGTGCCAGCAGCTTGAGGGAGACATCGACCCCCAAAAACATTCAGTACTTC
CASSLRETSTPKNIQYF
>-|-|TRBV7-9|TRBJ2-7
TGTGCCAGCAGCTTAGAACCAGTCTCAGAGCAGTACTTC
CASSLEPVSEQYF